Below are 4 T cell receptor beta chains sequenced from a single sample in a study of blood T cell repertoires in COVID-19. Assay: immunoSEQ multiplex PCR; the TCRdb copy retains only in-frame clones and omits some. This sample has approximately 15,000 clones, with around 91% found just once. Specimen: peripheral blood. The source of these receptors is a man aged 60 to 75 with active COVID-19.

This chain joins TRBV5-6 and TRBJ2-5; 7 bases map to TRBD1. This CDR3 comprises 15 residues. J was trimmed by 5 bases and V by 0 bases; bases with no gene match: 7. From germline, CDR1 is SGHDT and CDR2 YYEEEE. CDR3 protein: CASSLETGFWETQYF. The CDR3 nucleotides read TGTGCCAGCAGCTTGGAGACAGGGTTTTGGGAGACCCAGTACTTC.

The J gene is TRBJ1-5, the V gene TRBV29-1, with 12 bases fitting TRBD1. The CDR3 totals 14 residues. Looked up from germline, CDR1 is SQVTM and CDR2 is ANQGSEA. Trimming removed 5 bases from V and 7 bases from J; junction bases left unmatched: 6. The CDR3 sequence: CSVTTGTGGQPQHF. CDR3 sequence (DNA): TGCAGCGTTACCACCGGGACAGGGGGCCAGCCCCAGCATTTT.

This clone has a single count. The V gene is TRBV10-1, the J gene TRBJ1-6; D is ambiguous. Germline values: CDR1 WNHNN, CDR2 SYGVQD (reference sequence). The V and J ends lost 4 bases and 9 bases respectively, with 10 bases between them. This CDR3 comprises 13 residues. CDR3 loop: CASSGRLGSPLHF. CDR3 DNA sequence: TGCGCCAGCAGTGGGAGACTGGGTTCACCCCTCCACTTT.

The rearrangement joins TRBV27 to TRBJ1-4; perhaps TRBD1 as D (5 bases). This CDR3 region has 15 residues. Looked up from germline, CDR1 is MNHEY and CDR2 is SMNVEV (reference sequence). V dropped 0 bases and J dropped 7 bases, with 12 bases sitting between them. The CDR3 nucleotides read TGTGCCAGCAGTTTATCACGGACATCGGGTGAAAAACTGTTTTTT. This sequence encodes CASSLSRTSGEKLFF.